This paragraph covers one T cell receptor beta chain sequence. CDR3 length equals 15 residues. Trimming left V 0 bases short and J 4 bases short, with 9 bases between. The germline V gene has CDR1 LGHDT and CDR2 YNNKEL (reference sequence). This sample is part of a study of CD8 T cells in Susac syndrome. Overall study context: When blood was drawn, patients with Susac syndrome were on intravenous immunoglobulin alone, on corticosteroids, or therapy-naive.

Random hexamers were used to reverse transcribe 0.5 to 1 ug of RNA. TCRdb used MiXCR to reprocess the immunoSEQ multiplex PCR reads, holding one entry per CDR3 protein. The sample holds 200,000 to 250,000 distinct CDR3 sequences, approximately 94% seen once. Sequenced: CD4+ T cells from PBMCs. V is TRBV3-1 and J is TRBJ2-2, with D unresolved. This TCR came from a human donor with Susac syndrome. The CDR3 sequence is CASSQDAALTGELFF. CDR3 DNA sequence: TGTGCCAGCAGCCAAGATGCAGCGCTCACCGGGGAGCTGTTTTTT.